This TCR beta chain came from a study of cytomegalovirus exposure and HLA in healthy donors. Whole-study results and caveats: The authors enumerated roughly 180 TCR beta chains as linked to cytomegalovirus.

Sequencing used immunoSEQ multiplex PCR; TCRdb keeps in-frame clones, though not all of them. The sample records about 74,000 clones, roughly 94% being singletons. The CDR3 length is 11 residues. Germline values: CDR1 DFQATT, CDR2 SNEGSKA (reference sequence). V gave up 5 bases and J gave up 4 bases, with 8 bases separating them. In regard to this clone: Its antigen is not identified.

The clonotype originates from a woman aged 18-29 years in good health and CMV-seropositive. The genes are TRBV20-1 and TRBJ1-2; D remains ambiguous. Sequencing was done on a sample of PBMCs. This CDR3 is CSARRIYGYTF. The CDR3 DNA reads as TGCAGTGCTCGCAGGATCTATGGCTACACCTTC.